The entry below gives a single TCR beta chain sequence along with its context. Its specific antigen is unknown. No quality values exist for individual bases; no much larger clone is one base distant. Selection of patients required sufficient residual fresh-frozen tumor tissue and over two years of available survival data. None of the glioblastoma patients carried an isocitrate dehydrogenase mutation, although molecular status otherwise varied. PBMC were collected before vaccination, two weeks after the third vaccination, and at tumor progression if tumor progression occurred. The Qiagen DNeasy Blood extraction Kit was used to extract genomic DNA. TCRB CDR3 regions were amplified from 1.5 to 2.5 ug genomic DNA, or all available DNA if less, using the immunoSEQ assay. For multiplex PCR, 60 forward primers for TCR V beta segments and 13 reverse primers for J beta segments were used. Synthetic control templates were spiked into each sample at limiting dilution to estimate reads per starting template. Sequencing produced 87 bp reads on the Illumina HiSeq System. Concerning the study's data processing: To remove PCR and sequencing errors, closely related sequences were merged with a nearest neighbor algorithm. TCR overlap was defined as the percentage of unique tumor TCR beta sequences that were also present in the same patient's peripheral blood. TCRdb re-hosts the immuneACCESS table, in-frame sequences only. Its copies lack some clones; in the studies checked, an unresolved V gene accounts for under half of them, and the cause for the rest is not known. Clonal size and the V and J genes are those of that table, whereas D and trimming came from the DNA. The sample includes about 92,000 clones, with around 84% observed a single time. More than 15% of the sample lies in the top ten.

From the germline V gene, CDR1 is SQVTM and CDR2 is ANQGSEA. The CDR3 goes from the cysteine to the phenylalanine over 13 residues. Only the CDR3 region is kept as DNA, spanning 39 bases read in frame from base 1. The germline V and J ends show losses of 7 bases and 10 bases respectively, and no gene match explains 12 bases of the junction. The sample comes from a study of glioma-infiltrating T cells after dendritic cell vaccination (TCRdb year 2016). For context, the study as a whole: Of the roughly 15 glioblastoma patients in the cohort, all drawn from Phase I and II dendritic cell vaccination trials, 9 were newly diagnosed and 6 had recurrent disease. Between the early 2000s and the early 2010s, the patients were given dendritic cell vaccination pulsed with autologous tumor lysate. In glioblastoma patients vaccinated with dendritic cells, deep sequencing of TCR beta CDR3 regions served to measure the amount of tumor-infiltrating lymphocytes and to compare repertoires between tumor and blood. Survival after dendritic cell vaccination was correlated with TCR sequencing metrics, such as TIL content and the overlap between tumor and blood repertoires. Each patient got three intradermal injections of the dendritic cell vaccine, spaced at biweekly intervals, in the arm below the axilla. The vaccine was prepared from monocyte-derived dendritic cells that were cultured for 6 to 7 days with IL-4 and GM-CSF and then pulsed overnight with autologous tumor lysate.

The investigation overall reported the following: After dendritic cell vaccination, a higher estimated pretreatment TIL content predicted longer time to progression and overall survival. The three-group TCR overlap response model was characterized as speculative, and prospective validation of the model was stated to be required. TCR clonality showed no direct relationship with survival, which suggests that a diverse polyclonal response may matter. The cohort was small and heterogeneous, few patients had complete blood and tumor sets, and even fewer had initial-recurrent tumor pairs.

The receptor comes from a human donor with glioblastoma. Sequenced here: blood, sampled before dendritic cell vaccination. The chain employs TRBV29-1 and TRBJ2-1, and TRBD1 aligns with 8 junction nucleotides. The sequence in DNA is TGCAGCGCTTTCGCCGGGACAGGTTCGGAGCAGTTCTTC. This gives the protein CSAFAGTGSEQFF.